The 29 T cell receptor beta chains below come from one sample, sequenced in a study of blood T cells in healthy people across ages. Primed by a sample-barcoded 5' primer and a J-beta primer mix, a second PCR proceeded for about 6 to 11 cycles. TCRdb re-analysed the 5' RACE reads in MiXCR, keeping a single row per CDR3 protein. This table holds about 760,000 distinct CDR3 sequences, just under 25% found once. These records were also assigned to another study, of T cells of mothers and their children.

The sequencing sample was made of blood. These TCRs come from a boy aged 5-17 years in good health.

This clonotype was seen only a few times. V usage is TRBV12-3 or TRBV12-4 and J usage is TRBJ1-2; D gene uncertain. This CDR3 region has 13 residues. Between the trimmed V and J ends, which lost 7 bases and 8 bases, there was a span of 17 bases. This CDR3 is CASTLGGVRGYTF. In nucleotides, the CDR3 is TGTGCCAGCACTCTTGGCGGGGTGAGGGGCTACACCTTC.

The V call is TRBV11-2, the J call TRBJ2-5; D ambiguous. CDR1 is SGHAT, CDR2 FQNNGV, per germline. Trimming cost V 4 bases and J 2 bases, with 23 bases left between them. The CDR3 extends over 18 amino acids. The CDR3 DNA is TGTGCCAGCAGCTCAAACCCACGATTGCCATCCCCACAAGAGACCCAGTACTTC. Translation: CASSSNPRLPSPQETQYF.

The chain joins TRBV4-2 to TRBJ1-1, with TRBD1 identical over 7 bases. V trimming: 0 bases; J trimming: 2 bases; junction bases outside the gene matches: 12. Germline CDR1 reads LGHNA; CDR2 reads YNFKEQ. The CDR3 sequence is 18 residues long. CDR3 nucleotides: TGTGCCAGCAGCCAAGACGAAGAGTTGACAGGGATTAACACTGAAGCTTTCTTT. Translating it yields CASSQDEELTGINTEAFF.

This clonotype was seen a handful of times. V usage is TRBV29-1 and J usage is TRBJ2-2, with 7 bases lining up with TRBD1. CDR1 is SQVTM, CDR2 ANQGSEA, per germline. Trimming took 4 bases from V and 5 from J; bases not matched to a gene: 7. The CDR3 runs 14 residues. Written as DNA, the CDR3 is TGCAGCGTTGGACGGGACAGCAAAACCGGGGAGCTGTTTTTT. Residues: CSVGRDSKTGELFF.

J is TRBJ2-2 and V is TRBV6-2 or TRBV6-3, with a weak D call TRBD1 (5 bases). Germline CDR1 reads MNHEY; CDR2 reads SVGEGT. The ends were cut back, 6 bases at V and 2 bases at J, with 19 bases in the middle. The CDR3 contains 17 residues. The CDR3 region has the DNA TGTGCCAGCAGCTGGCTTGGACAACCCTCCAACACCGGGGAGCTGTTTTTT. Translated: CASSWLGQPSNTGELFF.

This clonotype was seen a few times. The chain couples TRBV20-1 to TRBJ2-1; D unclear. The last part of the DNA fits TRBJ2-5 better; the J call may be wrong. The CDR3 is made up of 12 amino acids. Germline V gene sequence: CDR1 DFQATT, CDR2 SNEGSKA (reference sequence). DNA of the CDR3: TGCAGTGCTAGCAGGCAATCGGAGACCCAGTACTTC. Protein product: CSASRQSETQYF.

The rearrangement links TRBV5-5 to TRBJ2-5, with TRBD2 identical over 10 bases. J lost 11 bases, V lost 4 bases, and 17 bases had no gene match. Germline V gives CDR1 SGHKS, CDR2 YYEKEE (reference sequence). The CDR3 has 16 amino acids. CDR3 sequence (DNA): TGTGCCAGCAGCCCTAGCGGGAGTAAGTTGTTTGCGGAGCAGTACTTC. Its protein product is CASSPSGSKLFAEQYF.

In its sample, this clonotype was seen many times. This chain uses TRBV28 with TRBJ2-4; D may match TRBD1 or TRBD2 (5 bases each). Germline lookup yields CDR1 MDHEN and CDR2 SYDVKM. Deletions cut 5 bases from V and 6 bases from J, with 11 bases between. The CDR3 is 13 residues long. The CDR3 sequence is CASSGPGTNIQYF. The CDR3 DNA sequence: TGTGCCAGCAGTGGACCCGGGACAAACATTCAGTACTTC.

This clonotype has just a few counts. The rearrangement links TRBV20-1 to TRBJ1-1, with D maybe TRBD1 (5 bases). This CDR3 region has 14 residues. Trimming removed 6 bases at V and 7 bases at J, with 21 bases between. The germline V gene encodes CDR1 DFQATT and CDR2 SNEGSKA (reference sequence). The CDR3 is CSANSGTAGGEAFF. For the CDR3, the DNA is TGCAGTGCCAATTCCGGGACCGCTGGCGGTGAAGCTTTCTTT.

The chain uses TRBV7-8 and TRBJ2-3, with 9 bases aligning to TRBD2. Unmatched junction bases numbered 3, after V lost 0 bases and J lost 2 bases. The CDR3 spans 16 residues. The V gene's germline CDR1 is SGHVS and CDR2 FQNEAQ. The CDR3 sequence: CASSLAAGGITDTQYF. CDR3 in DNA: TGTGCCAGCAGCTTAGCGGCGGGAGGGATCACAGATACGCAGTATTTT.

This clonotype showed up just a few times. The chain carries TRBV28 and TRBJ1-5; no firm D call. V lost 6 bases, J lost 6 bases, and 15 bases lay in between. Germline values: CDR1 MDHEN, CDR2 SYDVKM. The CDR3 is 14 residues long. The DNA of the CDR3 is TGTGCCAGCAGGCCCCCTGGGTTGGGTCAGCCCCAGCATTTT. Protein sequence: CASRPPGLGQPQHF.

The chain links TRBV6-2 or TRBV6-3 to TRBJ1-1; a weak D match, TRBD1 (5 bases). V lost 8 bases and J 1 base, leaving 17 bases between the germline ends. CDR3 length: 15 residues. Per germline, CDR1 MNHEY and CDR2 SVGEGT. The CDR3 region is CASHALTVRNTEAFF. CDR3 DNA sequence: TGTGCCAGCCACGCCCTGACAGTGAGGAACACTGAAGCTTTCTTT.

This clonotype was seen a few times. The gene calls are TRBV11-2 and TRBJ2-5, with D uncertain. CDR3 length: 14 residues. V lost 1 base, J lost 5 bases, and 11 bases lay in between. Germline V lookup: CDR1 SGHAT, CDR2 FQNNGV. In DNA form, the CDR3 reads TGTGCCAGCAGCTTAGCTGGCTCCACGGAGACCCAGTACTTC. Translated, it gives CASSLAGSTETQYF.

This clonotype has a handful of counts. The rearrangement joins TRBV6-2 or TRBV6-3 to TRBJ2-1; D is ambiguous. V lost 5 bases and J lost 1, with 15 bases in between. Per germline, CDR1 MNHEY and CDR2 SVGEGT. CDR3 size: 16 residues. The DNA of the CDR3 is TGTGCCAGCAGTCCCTCACCTAGAGGTTCCTACAATGAGCAGTTCTTC. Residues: CASSPSPRGSYNEQFF.

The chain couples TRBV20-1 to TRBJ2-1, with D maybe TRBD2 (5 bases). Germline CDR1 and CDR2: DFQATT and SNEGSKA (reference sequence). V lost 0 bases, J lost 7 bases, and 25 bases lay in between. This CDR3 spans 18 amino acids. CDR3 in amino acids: CSARDPVTDYSNVNEQFF. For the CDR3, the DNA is TGCAGTGCTAGAGATCCCGTTACCGACTATAGCAACGTTAATGAGCAGTTCTTC.

DNA of the CDR3: TGCAGCGTTGAAGTTGGGGGGGCTGGAAACACCATATATTTT. It translates to CSVEVGGAGNTIYF. V gene TRBV29-1 combines with J gene TRBJ1-3; possibly TRBD1 for D (5 bases). Germline CDR1 reads SQVTM; CDR2 reads ANQGSEA. The CDR3 is 14 amino acids. Trimming stripped 1 base from V and 2 bases from J, with 9 bases between.

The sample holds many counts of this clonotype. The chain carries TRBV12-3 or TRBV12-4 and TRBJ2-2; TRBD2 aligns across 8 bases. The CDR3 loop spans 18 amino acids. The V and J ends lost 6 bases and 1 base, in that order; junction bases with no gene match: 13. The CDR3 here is CASSPTSGRVLNTGELFF. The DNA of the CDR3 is TGTGCCAGCAGCCCAACTAGCGGACGGGTTCTGAACACCGGGGAGCTGTTTTTT.

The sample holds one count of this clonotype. CDR3 sequence: CASSPRHETQYF. The DNA for the CDR3 is TGTGCCAGCAGTCCACGACATGAGACCCAGTACTTC. The rearrangement uses TRBV12-3 or TRBV12-4 and TRBJ2-5; no reliable D call. CDR3 length: 12 residues. Deletions cut 5 bases from V and 5 bases from J, with 9 bases between.

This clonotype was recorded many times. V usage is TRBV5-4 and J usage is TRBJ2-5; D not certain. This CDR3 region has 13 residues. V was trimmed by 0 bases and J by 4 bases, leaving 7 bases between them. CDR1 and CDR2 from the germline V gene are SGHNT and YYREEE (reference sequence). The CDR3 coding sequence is TGTGCCAGCAGCTTGGTCTGGGGAGAGACCCAGTACTTC. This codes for CASSLVWGETQYF.

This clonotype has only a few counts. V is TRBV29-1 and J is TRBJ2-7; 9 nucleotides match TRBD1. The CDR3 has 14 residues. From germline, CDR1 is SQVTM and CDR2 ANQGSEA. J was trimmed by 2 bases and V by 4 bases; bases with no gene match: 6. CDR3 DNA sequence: TGCAGCGTTGTTCAAGGGACAGGGCCCTACGAGCAGTACTTC. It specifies CSVVQGTGPYEQYF.

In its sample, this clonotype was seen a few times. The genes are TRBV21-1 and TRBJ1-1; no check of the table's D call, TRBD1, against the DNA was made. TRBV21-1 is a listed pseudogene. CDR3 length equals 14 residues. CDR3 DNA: TGTGCCAGCAGGCCCCTCATCCGTAACACTGAAGCTTTCTTT. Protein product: CASRPLIRNTEAFF.

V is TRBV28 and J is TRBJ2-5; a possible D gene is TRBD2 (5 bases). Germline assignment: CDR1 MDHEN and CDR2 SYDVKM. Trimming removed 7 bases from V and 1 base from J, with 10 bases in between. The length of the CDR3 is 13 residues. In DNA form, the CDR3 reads TGTGCCAGCACCGAGGGTGGCCAAGAGACCCAGTACTTC. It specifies CASTEGGQETQYF.

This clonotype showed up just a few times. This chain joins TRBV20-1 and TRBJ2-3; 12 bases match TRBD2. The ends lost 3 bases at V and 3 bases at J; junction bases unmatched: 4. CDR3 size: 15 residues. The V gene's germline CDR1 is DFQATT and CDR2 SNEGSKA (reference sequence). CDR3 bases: TGCAGTGCTAGGGAGACTAGCGGGAGAACAGATACGCAGTATTTT. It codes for CSARETSGRTDTQYF.

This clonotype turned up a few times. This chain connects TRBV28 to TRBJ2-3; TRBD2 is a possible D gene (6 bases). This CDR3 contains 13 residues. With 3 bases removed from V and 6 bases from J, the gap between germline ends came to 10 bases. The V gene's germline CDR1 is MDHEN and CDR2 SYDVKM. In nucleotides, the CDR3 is TGTGCCAGCAGTTTCCCGGGGAGGGATACGCAGTATTTT. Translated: CASSFPGRDTQYF.

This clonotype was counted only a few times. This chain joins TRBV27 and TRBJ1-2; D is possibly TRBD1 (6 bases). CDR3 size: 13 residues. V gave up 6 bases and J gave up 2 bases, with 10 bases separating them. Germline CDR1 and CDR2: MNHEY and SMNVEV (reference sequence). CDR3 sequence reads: CASRGRGNYGYTF. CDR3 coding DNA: TGTGCCAGCAGGGGAAGGGGGAACTATGGCTACACCTTC.

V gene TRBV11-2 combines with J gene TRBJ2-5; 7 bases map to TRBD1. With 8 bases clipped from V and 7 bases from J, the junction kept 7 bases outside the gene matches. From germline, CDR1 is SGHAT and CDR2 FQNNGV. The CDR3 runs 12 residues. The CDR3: CASGPSGGTQYF. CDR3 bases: TGTGCCAGCGGCCCTTCAGGGGGGACCCAGTACTTC.

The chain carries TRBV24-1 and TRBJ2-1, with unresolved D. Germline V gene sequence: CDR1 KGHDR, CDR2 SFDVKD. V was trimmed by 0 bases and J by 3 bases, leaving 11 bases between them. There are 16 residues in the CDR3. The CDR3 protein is CATSDLRARGYNEQFF. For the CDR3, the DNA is TGTGCCACCAGTGATTTGCGCGCCAGAGGCTACAATGAGCAGTTCTTC.

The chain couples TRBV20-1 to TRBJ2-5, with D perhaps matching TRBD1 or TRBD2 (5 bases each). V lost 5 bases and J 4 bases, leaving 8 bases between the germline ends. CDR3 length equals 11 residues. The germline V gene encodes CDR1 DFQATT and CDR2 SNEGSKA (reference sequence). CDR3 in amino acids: CSAYGGETQYF. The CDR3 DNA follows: TGCAGTGCTTATGGGGGAGAGACCCAGTACTTC.

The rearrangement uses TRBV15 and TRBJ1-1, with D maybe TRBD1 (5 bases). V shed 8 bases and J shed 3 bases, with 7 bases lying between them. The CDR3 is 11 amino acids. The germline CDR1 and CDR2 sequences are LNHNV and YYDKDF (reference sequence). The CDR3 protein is CATRGDTEAFF. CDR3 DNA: TGTGCCACCCGAGGGGACACTGAAGCTTTCTTT.